Each of the 5 T cell receptor beta chains below was sequenced from the same sample in a study of T cells in localized non-small cell lung cancer. The table came from immunoSEQ multiplex PCR; TCRdb's copy has only in-frame clones and leaves some out. The table shows some 13,000 clones, with around four fifths occurring only once. This specimen was peripheral blood, taken before any cancer treatment. The receptors were gathered from a male donor older than 55 with stage I lung adenocarcinoma.

The V call is TRBV11-2, the J call TRBJ2-7, with D perhaps matching TRBD2 (6 bases). This CDR3 comprises 12 residues. Trimming took off 5 bases at V and 6 bases at J, with 11 bases between the two ends. The germline V gene encodes CDR1 SGHAT and CDR2 FQNNGV. The CDR3 DNA sequence: TGTGCCAGCAGCATCGGAGGGGTCGAGCAGTACTTC. Translating it yields CASSIGGVEQYF.

The chain employs TRBV27 and TRBJ1-1; 8 bases align to TRBD1. The CDR3 has 16 residues. From germline, CDR1 is MNHEY and CDR2 SMNVEV (reference sequence). After removal of 5 bases from V and 5 bases from J, the junction contained 13 bases not matched to a gene. The chain's CDR3 is CASSLTGVIFGTEAFF. In DNA, the CDR3 is TGTGCCAGCAGTCTGACAGGGGTCATCTTCGGGACTGAAGCTTTCTTT.

CDR3 sequence (DNA): TGTGCCAGCAGTGACACCGGGACTAGCGGGAAGCAGTTCTTC. Translated: CASSDTGTSGKQFF. The chain uses TRBV6-4 and TRBJ2-1, with 13 bases that match TRBD2. From germline, CDR1 is MRHNA and CDR2 SNTAGT. This CDR3 is built from 14 residues. J was trimmed by 11 bases and V by 2 bases; bases with no gene match: 3.

This clone occurred a few times. The CDR3 sequence: CASRGTGVRETQYF. The DNA for the CDR3 is TGTGCCAGCAGGGGGACAGGGGTTCGGGAGACCCAGTACTTC. The chain combines TRBV27 with TRBJ2-5; TRBD1 matches at 10 bases. CDR3 length equals 14 residues. Germline CDR1 and CDR2: MNHEY and SMNVEV (reference sequence). The V gene end was trimmed by 6 bases and the J gene end by 5 bases; junction bases not matched to a gene: 6.

The V call is TRBV7-2, the J call TRBJ2-2; D unresolved. V was shortened by 4 bases and J by 6 bases, with 21 bases between the two germline ends. The germline gives CDR1 SGHTA, CDR2 FQGNSA. CDR3 length: 17 amino acids. CDR3 amino acids: CASSSPAGSFGSGELFF. CDR3 nucleotide sequence: TGTGCCAGCAGCTCCCCCGCTGGTAGTTTCGGATCCGGGGAGCTGTTTTTT. The variable domain in full, completed from reference TRBV7-2 and TRBJ2-2, reads GAGVSQSPSNKVTEKGKDVELRCDPISGHTALYWYRQSLGQGLEFLIYFQGNSAPDKSGLPSDRFSAERTGGSVSTLTIQRTQQEDSAVYLCASSSPAGSFGSGELFFGEGSRLTVL.